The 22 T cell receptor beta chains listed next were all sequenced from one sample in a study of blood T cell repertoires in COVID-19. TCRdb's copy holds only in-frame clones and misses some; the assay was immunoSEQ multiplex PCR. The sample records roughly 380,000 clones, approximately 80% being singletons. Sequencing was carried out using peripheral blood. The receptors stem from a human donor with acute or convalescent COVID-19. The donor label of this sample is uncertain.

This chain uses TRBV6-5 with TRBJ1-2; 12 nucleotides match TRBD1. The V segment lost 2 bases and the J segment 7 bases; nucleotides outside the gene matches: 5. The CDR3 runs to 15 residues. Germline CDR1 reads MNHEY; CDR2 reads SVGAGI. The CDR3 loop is CASSYEGTGGFGYTF. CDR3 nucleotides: TGTGCCAGCAGTTACGAGGGGACAGGGGGCTTTGGCTACACCTTC.

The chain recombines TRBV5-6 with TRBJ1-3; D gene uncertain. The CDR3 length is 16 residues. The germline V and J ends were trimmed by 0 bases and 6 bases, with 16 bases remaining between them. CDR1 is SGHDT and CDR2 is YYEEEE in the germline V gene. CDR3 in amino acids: CASSLVYTSLQNTIYF. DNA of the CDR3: TGTGCCAGCAGCTTGGTCTATACGTCTCTCCAAAACACCATATATTTT. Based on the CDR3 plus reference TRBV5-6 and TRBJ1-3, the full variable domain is DAGVTQSPTHLIKTRGQQVTLRCSPKSGHDTVSWYQQALGQGPQFIFQYYEEEERQRGNFPDRFSGHQFPNYSSELNVNALLLGDSALYLCASSLVYTSLQNTIYFGEGSWLTVV.

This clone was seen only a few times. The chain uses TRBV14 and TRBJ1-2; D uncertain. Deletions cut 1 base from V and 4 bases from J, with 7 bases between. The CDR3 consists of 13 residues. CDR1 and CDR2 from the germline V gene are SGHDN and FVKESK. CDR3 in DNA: TGTGCCAGCAGCCAAGGTTCCCTCTATGGCTACACCTTC. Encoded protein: CASSQGSLYGYTF.

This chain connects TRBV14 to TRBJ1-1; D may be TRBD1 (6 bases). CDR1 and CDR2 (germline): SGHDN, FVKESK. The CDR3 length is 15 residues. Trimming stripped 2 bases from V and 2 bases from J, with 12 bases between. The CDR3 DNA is TGTGCCAGCAGCCAATCAGGGGCGGTCAACACTGAAGCTTTCTTT. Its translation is CASSQSGAVNTEAFF.

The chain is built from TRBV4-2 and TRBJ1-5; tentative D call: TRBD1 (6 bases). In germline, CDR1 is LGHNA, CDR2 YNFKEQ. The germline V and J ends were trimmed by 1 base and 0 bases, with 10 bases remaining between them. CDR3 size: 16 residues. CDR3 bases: TGTGCCAGCAGCCAAGTACACAGGGATAGCAATCAGCCCCAGCATTTT. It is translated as CASSQVHRDSNQPQHF.

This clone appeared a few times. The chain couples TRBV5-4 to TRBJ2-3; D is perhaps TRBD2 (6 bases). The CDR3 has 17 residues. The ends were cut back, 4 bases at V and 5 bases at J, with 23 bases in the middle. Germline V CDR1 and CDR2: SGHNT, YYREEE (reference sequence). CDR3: CASSPYGTASGVDTQYF. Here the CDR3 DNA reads TGTGCCAGCAGCCCCTACGGGACTGCGAGTGGAGTAGATACGCAGTATTTT.

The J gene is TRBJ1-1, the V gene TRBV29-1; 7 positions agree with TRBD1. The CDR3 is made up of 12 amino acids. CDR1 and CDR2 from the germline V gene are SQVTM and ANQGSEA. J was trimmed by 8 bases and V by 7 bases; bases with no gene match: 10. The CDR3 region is CSASDRRHEAFF. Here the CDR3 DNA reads TGCAGCGCCTCGGACAGGAGGCACGAAGCTTTCTTT.

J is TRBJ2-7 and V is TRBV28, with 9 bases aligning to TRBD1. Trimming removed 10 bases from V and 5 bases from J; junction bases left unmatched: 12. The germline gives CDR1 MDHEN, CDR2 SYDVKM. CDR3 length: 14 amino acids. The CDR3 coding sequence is TGTGCCACCAGGGGACAGGGAGAAATCCACGAGCAGTACTTC. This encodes CATRGQGEIHEQYF.

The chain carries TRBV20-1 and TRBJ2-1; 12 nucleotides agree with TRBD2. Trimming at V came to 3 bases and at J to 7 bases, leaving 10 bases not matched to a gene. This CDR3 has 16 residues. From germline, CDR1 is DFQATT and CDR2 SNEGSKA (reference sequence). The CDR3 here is CSASFTRTSGRNEQFF. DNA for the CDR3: TGCAGTGCTAGTTTTACCCGAACTAGCGGGAGGAATGAGCAGTTCTTC.

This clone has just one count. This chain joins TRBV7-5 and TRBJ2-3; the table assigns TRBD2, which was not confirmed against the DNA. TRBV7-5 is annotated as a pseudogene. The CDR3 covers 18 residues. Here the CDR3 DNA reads TGTGTCAGAAGCTTAGCACCCCTAGCGGGAGGGAAGTCAGATACGCAGTATTTT. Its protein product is CVRSLAPLAGGKSDTQYF.

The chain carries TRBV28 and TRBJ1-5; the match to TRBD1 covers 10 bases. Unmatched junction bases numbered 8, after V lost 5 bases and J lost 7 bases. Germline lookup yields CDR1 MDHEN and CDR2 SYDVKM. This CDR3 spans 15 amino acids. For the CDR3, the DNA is TGTGCCAGCAGTCAGCAGGGGACAGGGGAACAGCCCCAGCATTTT. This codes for CASSQQGTGEQPQHF.

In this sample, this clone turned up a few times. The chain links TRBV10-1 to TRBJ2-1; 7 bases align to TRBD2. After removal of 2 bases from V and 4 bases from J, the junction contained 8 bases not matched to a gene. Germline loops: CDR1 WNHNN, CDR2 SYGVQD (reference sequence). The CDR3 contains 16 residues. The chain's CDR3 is CASSELLAEDYNEQFF. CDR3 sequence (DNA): TGCGCCAGCAGTGAGCTCCTAGCGGAAGATTACAATGAGCAGTTCTTC.

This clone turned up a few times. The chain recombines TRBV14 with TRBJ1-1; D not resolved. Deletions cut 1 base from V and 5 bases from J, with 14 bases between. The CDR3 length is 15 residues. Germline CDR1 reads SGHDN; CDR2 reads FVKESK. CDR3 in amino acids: CASSQGRAGGTEAFF. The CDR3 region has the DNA TGTGCCAGCAGCCAAGGGAGGGCAGGAGGGACTGAAGCTTTCTTT.

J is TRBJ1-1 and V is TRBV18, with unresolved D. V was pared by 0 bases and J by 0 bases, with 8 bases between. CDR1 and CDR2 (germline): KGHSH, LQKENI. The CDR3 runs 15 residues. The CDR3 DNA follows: TGTGCCAGCTCACCACCGGAACAGATGAACACTGAAGCTTTCTTT. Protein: CASSPPEQMNTEAFF.

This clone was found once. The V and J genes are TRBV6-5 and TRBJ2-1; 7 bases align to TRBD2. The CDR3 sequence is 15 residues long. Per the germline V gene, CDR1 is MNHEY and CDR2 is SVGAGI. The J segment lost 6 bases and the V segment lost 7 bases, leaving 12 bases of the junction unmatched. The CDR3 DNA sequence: TGTGCCAGCATTGTAGGGCAGGGAGGGGTCAATGAGCAGTTCTTC. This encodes CASIVGQGGVNEQFF.

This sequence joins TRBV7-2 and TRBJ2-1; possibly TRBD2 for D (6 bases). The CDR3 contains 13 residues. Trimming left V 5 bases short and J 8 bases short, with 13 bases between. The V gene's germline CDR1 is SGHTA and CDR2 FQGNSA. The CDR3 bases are TGTGCCAGCAGCGCCCAGACTAGGTATGAGCAGTTCTTC. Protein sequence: CASSAQTRYEQFF.

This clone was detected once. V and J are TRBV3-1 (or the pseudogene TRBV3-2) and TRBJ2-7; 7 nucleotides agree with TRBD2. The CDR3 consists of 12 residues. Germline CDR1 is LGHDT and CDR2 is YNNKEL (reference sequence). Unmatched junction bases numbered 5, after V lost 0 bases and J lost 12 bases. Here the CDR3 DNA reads TGTGCCAGCAGCCAAGAAGGGACTAAGCGGTACTTC. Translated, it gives CASSQEGTKRYF.

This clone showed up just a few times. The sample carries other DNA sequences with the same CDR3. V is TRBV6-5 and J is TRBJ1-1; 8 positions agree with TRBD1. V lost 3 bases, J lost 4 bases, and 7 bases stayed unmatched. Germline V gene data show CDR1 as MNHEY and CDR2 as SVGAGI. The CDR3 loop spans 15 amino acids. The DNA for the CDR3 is TGTGCCAGCAGTTATTCGAGGACAGGGATCACTGAAGCTTTCTTT. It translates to CASSYSRTGITEAFF.

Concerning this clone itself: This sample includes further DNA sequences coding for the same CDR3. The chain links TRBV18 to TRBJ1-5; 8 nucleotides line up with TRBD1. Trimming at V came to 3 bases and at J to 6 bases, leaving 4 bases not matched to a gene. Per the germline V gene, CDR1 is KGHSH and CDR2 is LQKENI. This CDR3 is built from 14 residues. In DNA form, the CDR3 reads TGTGCCAGCTCACCCCAGGGGGCTGGTCAGCCCCAGCATTTT. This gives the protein CASSPQGAGQPQHF.

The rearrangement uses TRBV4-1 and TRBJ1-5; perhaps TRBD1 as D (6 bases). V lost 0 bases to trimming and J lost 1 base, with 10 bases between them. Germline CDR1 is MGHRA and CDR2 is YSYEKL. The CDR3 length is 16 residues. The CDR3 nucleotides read TGCGCCAGCAGCCAAGATTATGGGGGCAGCAATCAGCCCCAGCATTTT. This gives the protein CASSQDYGGSNQPQHF.

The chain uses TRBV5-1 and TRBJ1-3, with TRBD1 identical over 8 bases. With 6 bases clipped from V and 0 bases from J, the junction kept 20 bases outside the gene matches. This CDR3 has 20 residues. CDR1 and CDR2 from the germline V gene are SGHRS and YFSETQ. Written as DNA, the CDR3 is TGCGCCAGCAAGGAAGGCGCGAACCGACAGGGGCCAAGCTCTGGAAACACCATATATTTT. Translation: CASKEGANRQGPSSGNTIYF.

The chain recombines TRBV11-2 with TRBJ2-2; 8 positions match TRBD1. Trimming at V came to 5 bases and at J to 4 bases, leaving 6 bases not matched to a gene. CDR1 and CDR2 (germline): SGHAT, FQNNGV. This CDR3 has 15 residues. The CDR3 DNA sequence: TGTGCCAGCAGCAAGACAGGGGCCCTCACCGGGGAGCTGTTTTTT. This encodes CASSKTGALTGELFF.